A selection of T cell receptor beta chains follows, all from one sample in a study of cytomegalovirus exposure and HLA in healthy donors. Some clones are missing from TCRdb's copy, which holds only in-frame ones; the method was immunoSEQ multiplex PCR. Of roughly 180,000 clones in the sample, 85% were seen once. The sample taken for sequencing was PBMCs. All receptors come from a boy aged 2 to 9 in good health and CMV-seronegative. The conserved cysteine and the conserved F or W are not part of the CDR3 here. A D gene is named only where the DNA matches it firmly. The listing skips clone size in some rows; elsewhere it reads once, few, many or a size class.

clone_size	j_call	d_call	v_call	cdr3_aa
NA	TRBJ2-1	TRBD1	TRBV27	ASSPRQGSYNEQF
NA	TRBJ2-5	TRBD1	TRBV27	ASSLSRRDRGRETQY
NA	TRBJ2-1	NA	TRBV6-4	ASSERGAVLYNEQF
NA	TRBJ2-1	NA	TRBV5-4	ASSPASGSPPYNEQF
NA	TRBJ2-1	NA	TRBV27	ASSPPTDHYNEQF
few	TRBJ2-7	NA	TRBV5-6	ASSLDWSYEQY
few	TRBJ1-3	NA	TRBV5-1	ASSLGAESVSGNTIY
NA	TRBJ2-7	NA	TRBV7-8	ASSSRQLPVPYEQY
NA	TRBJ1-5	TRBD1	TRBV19	ASIRTGGGDQPQH
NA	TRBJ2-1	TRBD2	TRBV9	ASSVVPSGGASYNEQF
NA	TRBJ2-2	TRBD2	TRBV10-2	ASSEPGLAGDTGELF
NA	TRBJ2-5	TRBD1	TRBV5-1	ARDREQQETQY
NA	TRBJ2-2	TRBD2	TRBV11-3	ASSLVLSGTGELF
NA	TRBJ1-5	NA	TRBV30	AWSAGGTGNQPQH
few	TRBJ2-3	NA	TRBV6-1	ASSEGALWTDTQY